The sequence of this T cell receptor (beta chain) was determined in a study of cytomegalovirus exposure and HLA in healthy donors. Study outcomes and limitations: Among TCR sequences, most were rare, though some public TCRs appeared in many donors. Later, an analysis found that common viral pathogens appeared to be linked with several of the most significant clusters.

About this clone itself: What it binds is unknown.

With 60 Vbeta and 13 Jbeta primers, the PCR was carried out. Assay: immunoSEQ multiplex PCR; the TCRdb copy retains only in-frame clones and omits some. Of 150,000 or so clones listed, about 80% are singletons. This CDR3 is 14 amino acids long. Germline V gene sequence: CDR1 SGHRS, CDR2 YFSETQ. Trimming removed 1 base at V and 4 bases at J, with 10 bases between. The sequence was collected from a woman aged 40 to 50 in good health and CMV-seronegative. The V call is TRBV5-1, the J call TRBJ2-3; D gene unclear. The specimen sequenced was PBMCs. The CDR3 DNA sequence: TGCGCCAGCAGCTTGCTTATTGTTTCAGATACGCAGTATTTT. It translates to CASSLLIVSDTQYF.